The TCR beta chain under discussion was sequenced for a study of cytomegalovirus exposure and HLA in healthy donors. Study observations and caveats: A list of 164 TCR beta chains associated with cytomegalovirus was given. An analysis was carried out later, and it reportedly showed fewer N-insertions in an Asian-associated ancestry cluster than the 666-donor mean. Judged likely to be a sequencing artifact was a cluster of highly shared sequence variants.

On this clone: As yet, its antigen is unknown.

A multiplex PCR was run with 60 Vbeta primers and 13 Jbeta primers. Produced via immunoSEQ multiplex PCR; TCRdb's table is partial and in-frame only. The table shows 150,000 to 200,000 clones, with about 78% occurring only once. This CDR3 has 13 residues. Germline V gene lookup returns CDR1 MNHEY and CDR2 SVGAGI. Trimming took 6 bases from V and 5 from J, leaving 13 bases between them. The specimen was PBMCs. The genes are TRBV6-5 and TRBJ1-1, with D maybe TRBD1 (6 bases). The clonotype was recovered from a male donor in good health and CMV-seronegative. This chain's CDR3 is CASSLQGRTEAFF. The CDR3 DNA follows: TGTGCCAGCAGCCTACAGGGCCGGACTGAAGCTTTCTTT.